This TCR beta chain was recovered during a study of T cell responses to AZD1222 COVID-19 vaccine. As concerns this clone: Its antigen is currently unknown.

The study's findings and limits: Spike was spanned by vaccine-associated CD4 TCRs, which were dominant at 160-218 and 743-854.

Trimming at V came to 1 base and at J to 15 bases, leaving 21 bases not matched to a gene. The CDR3 is made up of 18 amino acids. Germline V gene lookup returns CDR1 SGHAT and CDR2 FQNNGV. Clones were sequenced by immunoSEQ multiplex PCR, and TCRdb holds only the in-frame ones, with some missing. The table shows approximately 79,000 clones, with roughly 80% occurring only once. V gene TRBV11-2 combines with J gene TRBJ2-1; TRBD2 matches at 10 bases. The specimen comprised peripheral blood, sampled 28 days after the second AZD1222 dose. The sequence was obtained from an adult who received the AZD1222 COVID-19 vaccine. The DNA for the CDR3 is TGTGCCAGCAGCTTAGGGTTCAGGAGCGGGAGGGCCGTGAGCTTAGGGTTCTTC. It specifies CASSLGFRSGRAVSLGFF.